This passage covers 14 T cell receptor beta chains from one sample sequenced in a study of shared clonotypes between healthy human individuals. Only in-frame clones appear in the TCRdb table, and some are missing; sequencing was by immunoSEQ multiplex PCR. Of over 95,000 clones in the sample, about 63% were seen once. Sequencing was done on a sample of memory CD8+ T cells sorted from blood. Specified subset: CD45RO+ cells pooled with CCR7-negative TemRA cells. These receptors were obtained from a woman in her 30s in good health.

This clone was recorded many times. The chain recombines TRBV4-2 with TRBJ2-1; 10 bases are shared with TRBD1. The CDR3 is 16 amino acids. Per the germline V gene, CDR1 is LGHNA and CDR2 is YNFKEQ. The J segment lost 5 bases and the V segment lost 3 bases, leaving 7 bases of the junction unmatched. The CDR3 here is CASSQAGTGADNEQFF. The CDR3 DNA is TGTGCCAGCAGCCAGGCGGGGACAGGGGCTGACAATGAGCAGTTCTTC.

The rearrangement links TRBV11-2 to TRBJ1-2; D perhaps matches TRBD1 (5 bases). This CDR3 is built from 14 residues. Germline V gives CDR1 SGHAT, CDR2 FQNNGV. V lost 2 bases, J lost 2 bases, and 9 bases lay in between. The CDR3 sequence is CASSLWGRNYGYTF. The CDR3 DNA reads TGTGCCAGCAGCTTATGGGGGAGAAACTATGGCTACACCTTC.

Concerning this clone: Relative to the germline gene, one junction end is altered; a read error may explain this. The chain joins TRBV6-5 to TRBJ1-1; D unclear. The CDR3 extends over 10 amino acids. Germline CDR1 reads MNHEY; CDR2 reads SVGAGI. The CDR3 loop reads CASSPTQAFF. The CDR3 DNA follows: TGTGCCAGCTCCCCCACTCAAGCTTTCTTT.

V usage is TRBV6-5 and J usage is TRBJ2-1, with D possibly matching TRBD1 (6 bases). The V gene's germline CDR1 is MNHEY and CDR2 SVGAGI. The CDR3 is 13 residues long. The ends were cut back, 8 bases at V and 6 bases at J, with 14 bases in the middle. The CDR3 bases are TGTGCCAGCCGCCCTCGAGGGGGCAATGAGCAGTTCTTC. This translates into CASRPRGGNEQFF.

This clone has a single count. The V call is TRBV27, the J call TRBJ1-1, with D perhaps matching TRBD1 (5 bases). The germline V and J ends were trimmed by 5 bases and 8 bases, with 12 bases remaining between them. Germline assignment: CDR1 MNHEY and CDR2 SMNVEV (reference sequence). CDR3 size: 12 residues. In DNA form, the CDR3 reads TGTGCCAGCAGTCCAGGGAGTCCCGAAGCTTTCTTT. Its protein product is CASSPGSPEAFF.

Only a few counts were recorded for this clone. This chain connects TRBV7-9 to TRBJ2-7, with TRBD2 matching over 9 bases. The trim removed 5 bases at V and 3 bases at J, leaving 14 bases unmatched. This CDR3 is 17 amino acids long. Germline CDR1 reads SEHNR; CDR2 reads FQNEAQ (reference sequence). CDR3 sequence reads: CASSPPLWTSASYEQYF. CDR3 sequence (DNA): TGTGCCAGCAGCCCCCCCCTTTGGACTAGCGCGAGCTACGAGCAGTACTTC.

The J gene is TRBJ2-5, the V gene TRBV5-5, with 7 positions matching TRBD1. Germline V lookup: CDR1 SGHKS, CDR2 YYEKEE (reference sequence). This CDR3 contains 15 residues. V dropped 2 bases and J dropped 5; count of bases not matched to a gene: 9. The DNA of the CDR3 is TGTGCCAGCAGCTTTTATCAGGGGGTAGTGGAGACCCAGTACTTC. It codes for CASSFYQGVVETQYF.

This chain connects TRBV19 to TRBJ1-5, with D unresolved. Germline CDR1 and CDR2: LNHDA and SQIVND (reference sequence). The CDR3 is 17 residues long. The V and J ends lost 3 bases and 2 bases respectively, with 17 bases between them. The CDR3 region is CASSIRPWTDGNQPQHF. In DNA form, the CDR3 reads TGTGCCAGTAGTATTCGGCCGTGGACCGACGGCAATCAGCCCCAGCATTTT.

This chain uses TRBV19 with TRBJ2-2; TRBD1 aligns across 11 bases. Unmatched junction bases numbered 4, after V lost 3 bases and J lost 4 bases. This CDR3 is 16 amino acids long. Germline V gene data show CDR1 as LNHDA and CDR2 as SQIVND (reference sequence). The CDR3 region has the DNA TGTGCCAGTAGTATTACCGGGACAGGGGGCACCGGGGAGCTGTTTTTT. Protein sequence: CASSITGTGGTGELFF.

This clone was observed many times. The J gene is TRBJ1-1, the V gene TRBV6-1, with D possibly TRBD1 on 5 matching bases. Trimming pared 1 base from V and 5 bases from J, leaving 14 bases between. This CDR3 region has 15 residues. Per germline, CDR1 MNHNS and CDR2 SASEGT. CDR3 loop: CASSEVGGSGTEAFF. CDR3 DNA sequence: TGTGCCAGCAGTGAAGTTGGGGGGTCGGGGACTGAAGCTTTCTTT.

This chain links TRBV27 with TRBJ2-2; no clear D. Trimming took 3 bases from V and 3 from J, leaving 5 bases between them. CDR1 and CDR2 from the germline V gene are MNHEY and SMNVEV (reference sequence). The CDR3 is made up of 13 amino acids. This CDR3 reads CASSLRYTGELFF. DNA of the CDR3: TGTGCCAGCAGTTTGAGGTACACCGGGGAGCTGTTTTTT.

This rearrangement joins TRBV30 to TRBJ2-3, with D perhaps being TRBD1 or TRBD2 (5 bases each). The CDR3 extends over 14 amino acids. Per germline, CDR1 GTSNPN and CDR2 SVGIG (reference sequence). With 7 bases removed from V and 0 bases from J, the gap between germline ends came to 14 bases. DNA for the CDR3: TGTGCCTCAACTCGAGGGGTTAGCACAGATACGCAGTATTTT. Translated, it gives CASTRGVSTDTQYF.

The rearrangement uses TRBV30 and TRBJ2-3, with 9 positions matching TRBD2. This CDR3 has 14 residues. V was clipped by 1 base and J by 4 bases; unmatched bases: 3. CDR1 GTSNPN and CDR2 SVGIG come from the germline V gene (reference sequence). CDR3 in amino acids: CAWSGASGADTQYF. Here the CDR3 DNA reads TGTGCCTGGAGTGGGGCTAGCGGGGCAGATACGCAGTATTTT.

V gene TRBV4-1 combines with J gene TRBJ2-1; D remains unclear. CDR1 and CDR2 (germline): MGHRA, YSYEKL. This CDR3 contains 12 residues. V lost 4 bases and J lost 4, with 5 bases in between. The CDR3 coding sequence is TGCGCCAGCAGCCTGCGTTACAATGAGCAGTTCTTC. Protein: CASSLRYNEQFF.